The sequence of this T cell receptor beta chain was determined in a study of blood T cell repertoires in COVID-19. Study-level background: COVID-19 samples, acute and convalescent, were from the United States, Italy and Spain. Sample material is recorded as cDNA or gDNA derived from T cells, B-cell-depleted T cells, or PBMCs.

The CDR3 totals 15 residues. Looked up from germline, CDR1 is SGHRS and CDR2 is YFSETQ. V was cut by 1 base and J by 2 bases, with 9 bases left in between. The protocol was immunoSEQ multiplex PCR, while the TCRdb copy is restricted to in-frame clones and leaves out a portion. The table includes approximately 240,000 clones, around four fifths detected once. The J gene is TRBJ2-2, the V gene TRBV5-1; the D is unclear. The sequencing sample was made of peripheral blood. The receptor comes from a woman older than 75 with active or convalescent COVID-19. The chain's CDR3 is CASSLRQDNTGELFF. As DNA, the CDR3 is TGCGCCAGCAGCTTGCGGCAGGATAACACCGGGGAGCTGTTTTTT. The variable domain in full, completed from reference TRBV5-1 and TRBJ2-2, reads KAGVTQTPRYLIKTRGQQVTLSCSPISGHRSVSWYQQTPGQGLQFLFEYFSETQRNKGNFPGRFSGRQFSNSRSEMNVSTLELGDSALYLCASSLRQDNTGELFFGEGSRLTVL.